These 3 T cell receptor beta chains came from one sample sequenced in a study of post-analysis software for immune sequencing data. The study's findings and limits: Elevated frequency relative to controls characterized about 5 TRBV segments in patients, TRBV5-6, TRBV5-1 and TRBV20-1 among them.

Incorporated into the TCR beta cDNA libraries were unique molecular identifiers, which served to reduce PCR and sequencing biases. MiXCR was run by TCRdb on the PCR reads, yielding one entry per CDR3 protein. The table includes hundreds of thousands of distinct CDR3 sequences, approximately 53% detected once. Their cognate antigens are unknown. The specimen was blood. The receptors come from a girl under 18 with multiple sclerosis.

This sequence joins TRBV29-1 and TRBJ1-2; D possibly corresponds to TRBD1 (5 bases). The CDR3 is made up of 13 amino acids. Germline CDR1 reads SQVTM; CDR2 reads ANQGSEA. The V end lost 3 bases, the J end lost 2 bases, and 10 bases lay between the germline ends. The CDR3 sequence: CSVDRVGNYGYTF. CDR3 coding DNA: TGCAGCGTTGACAGGGTGGGGAACTATGGCTACACCTTC.

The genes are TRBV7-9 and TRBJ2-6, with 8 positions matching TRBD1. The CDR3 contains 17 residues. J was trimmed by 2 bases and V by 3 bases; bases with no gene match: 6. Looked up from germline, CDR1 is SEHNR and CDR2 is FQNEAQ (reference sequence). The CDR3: CASSFGTGVPGANVLTF. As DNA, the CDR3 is TGTGCCAGCAGCTTCGGGACAGGCGTCCCTGGGGCCAACGTCCTGACTTTC.

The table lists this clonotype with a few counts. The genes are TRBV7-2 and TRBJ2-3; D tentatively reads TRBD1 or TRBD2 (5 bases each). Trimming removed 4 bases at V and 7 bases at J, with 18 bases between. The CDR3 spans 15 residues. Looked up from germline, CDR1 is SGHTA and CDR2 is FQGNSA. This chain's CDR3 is CASSSPGTAKHTQYF. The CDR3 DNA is TGTGCCAGCAGCTCCCCCGGGACCGCGAAGCATACGCAGTATTTT.